This is a list of T cell receptor beta chains from one sample in a study of cytomegalovirus exposure and HLA in healthy donors. Libraries were prepared by immunoSEQ multiplex PCR; TCRdb keeps only in-frame clonotypes and omits some of them. The table shows 150,000 or so clones, with roughly 75% occurring only once. Material for sequencing was PBMCs. These receptors came from a man in his late teens or twenties in good health and CMV-seropositive. Each CDR3 is given with its conserved first and last residue. A D gene is named only where the DNA matches it firmly. For some rows the clone size is stated as once, few or many, or as a class when expanded; others skip it.

length: 14
J: TRBJ2-7
V: TRBV5-5
D: NA
size: NA
DNA: TGTGCCAGCAGTTACGCTGGCGGCCCCTACGAGCAGTACTTC
CDR3: CASSYAGGPYEQYF

length: 12
J: TRBJ2-1
V: TRBV7-8
D: NA
size: NA
DNA: TGTGCCAGCAGCTTAGTAATCCATGAGCAGTTCTTC
CDR3: CASSLVIHEQFF

length: 15
J: TRBJ2-7
V: TRBV2
D: TRBD2
size: NA
DNA: TGTGCCAGCAGCGAGACTAGCGGGAGTTCCTACGAGCAGTACTTC
CDR3: CASSETSGSSYEQYF

length: 15
J: TRBJ2-1
V: TRBV6-4
D: NA
size: NA
DNA: TGTGCCAGCAGTGACTCTCCAGGGGAGTGGAATGAGCAGTTCTTC
CDR3: CASSDSPGEWNEQFF

length: 14
J: TRBJ2-3
V: TRBV11-2
D: NA
size: NA
DNA: TGTGCCAGCAGCTCTGTCGGGGTAGAGGATACGCAGTATTTT
CDR3: CASSSVGVEDTQYF

length: 14
J: TRBJ1-2
V: TRBV7-9
D: NA
size: NA
DNA: TGTTCCAGCAGCCATTCGGTAGTGAGCTATGGCTACACCTTC
CDR3: CSSSHSVVSYGYTF

length: 15
J: TRBJ2-1
V: TRBV4-2
D: NA
size: NA
DNA: TGTGCCAGCAGCCAAGAATTGAGGCAGAACAATGAGCAGTTCTTC
CDR3: CASSQELRQNNEQFF

length: 13
J: TRBJ1-2
V: TRBV29-1
D: NA
size: NA
DNA: TGCAGCGTTACGGTCACCTCTAACTATGGCTACACCTTC
CDR3: CSVTVTSNYGYTF

length: 15
J: TRBJ2-7
V: TRBV23-1
D: TRBD1
size: once
DNA: TGCGCCAGCAGTCAATGGGACAGTTCCCTCTACGAGCAGTACTTC
CDR3: CASSQWDSSLYEQYF

length: 15
J: TRBJ1-1
V: TRBV10-3
D: TRBD1
size: NA
DNA: TGTGCCATCAGTCATGAGGGGGCTGGGCGGACTGAAGCTTTCTTT
CDR3: CAISHEGAGRTEAFF

length: 14
J: TRBJ2-7
V: TRBV7-3
D: TRBD1
size: NA
DNA: TGTGCCAGCAGCTTTGGACAGGGGAGCGACGAGCAGTACTTC
CDR3: CASSFGQGSDEQYF

length: 19
J: TRBJ2-1
V: TRBV28
D: TRBD2
size: NA
DNA: TGTGCCAGCAGGGAGAACGGCGGACTAGCGGGCAGCCAGGGCAATGAGCAGTTCTTC
CDR3: CASRENGGLAGSQGNEQFF

length: 15
J: TRBJ2-1
V: TRBV15
D: NA
size: NA
DNA: TGTGCCACCAGCGGTCGGGAGAAAGGATGGAATGAGCAGTTCTTC
CDR3: CATSGREKGWNEQFF

length: 14
J: TRBJ2-5
V: TRBV5-8
D: TRBD1
size: NA
DNA: TGTGCCAGTTCTCCGACAGGGTTTCAAGAGACCCAGTACTTC
CDR3: CASSPTGFQETQYF

length: 15
J: TRBJ1-1
V: TRBV12-5
D: NA
size: once
DNA: TGTGCTAGTGGTTTGGATGTAGGGGGTATTACTGAAGCTTTCTTT
CDR3: CASGLDVGGITEAFF

length: 12
J: TRBJ1-1
V: TRBV30
D: NA
size: NA
DNA: TGTGCCAACGGGGGAGAACTCACTGAAGCTTTCTTT
CDR3: CANGGELTEAFF

length: 20
J: TRBJ2-7
V: TRBV28
D: TRBD2
size: NA
DNA: TGTGCCAGCAGTCTAATGGGACACCGAACTAGCGGGAGCTCCCGCGGCGAGCAGTACTTC
CDR3: CASSLMGHRTSGSSRGEQYF

length: 16
J: TRBJ2-1
V: TRBV5-1
D: TRBD2
size: NA
DNA: TGCGCCAGCAGCAAGGTAGGGCTAGCGGGATACAATGAGCAGTTCTTC
CDR3: CASSKVGLAGYNEQFF

length: 14
J: TRBJ2-1
V: TRBV29-1
D: TRBD2
size: NA
DNA: TGCAGCGCTTATAGCGGGAGGACCAACAATGAGCAGTTCTTC
CDR3: CSAYSGRTNNEQFF

length: 16
J: TRBJ2-7
V: TRBV11-3
D: TRBD1
size: few
DNA: TGTGCCAGCAGCTTAGGCACGGGACAGAAAGCCTACGAGCAGTACTTC
CDR3: CASSLGTGQKAYEQYF

length: 12
J: TRBJ2-2
V: TRBV2
D: NA
size: NA
DNA: TGTGCCAGCAGTGATATGACCGGGGAGCTGTTTTTT
CDR3: CASSDMTGELFF

length: 14
J: TRBJ2-3
V: TRBV2
D: NA
size: NA
DNA: TGTGCCAGCAGTCCGGGACTCGGGCCGGGTACGCAGTATTTT
CDR3: CASSPGLGPGTQYF

length: 15
J: TRBJ2-7
V: TRBV5-1
D: TRBD2
size: NA
DNA: TGCGCCAGCAGCTCTCTGGCGGGAGGGAGCTACGAGCAGTACTTC
CDR3: CASSSLAGGSYEQYF

length: 16
J: TRBJ2-1
V: TRBV6-6
D: NA
size: NA
DNA: TGTGCCAGCAGTTACCCAGCGGAGGGGCTAGTAAATGAGCAGTTCTTC
CDR3: CASSYPAEGLVNEQFF

length: 15
J: TRBJ2-3
V: TRBV7-9
D: NA
size: NA
DNA: TGTGCCAGCAGCTTAGCTCTCCGCCCACAGGACACGCAGTATTTT
CDR3: CASSLALRPQDTQYF

length: 17
J: TRBJ2-2
V: TRBV28
D: NA
size: NA
DNA: TGTGCCAGCAGTTTATTACTGCGGGAAGCGAACACCGGGGAGCTGTTTTTT
CDR3: CASSLLLREANTGELFF

length: 14
J: TRBJ1-1
V: TRBV4-2
D: NA
size: NA
DNA: TGTGCCAGCAGCCGGAATGACAGGAACACTGAAGCTTTCTTT
CDR3: CASSRNDRNTEAFF

length: 15
J: TRBJ2-5
V: TRBV28
D: TRBD2
size: NA
DNA: TGTGCCAGCGCCGGGGCTAGCGGAGATCAAGAGACCCAGTACTTC
CDR3: CASAGASGDQETQYF

length: 16
J: TRBJ1-5
V: TRBV6-1
D: NA
size: NA
DNA: TGTGCCAGCAGTGATTTTATGGGGGCGCGGAGACAGCCCCAGCATTTT
CDR3: CASSDFMGARRQPQHF

length: 14
J: TRBJ2-3
V: TRBV2
D: TRBD1
size: NA
DNA: TGTGCCAGCAGTGTTACAGGGGGCACAGATACGCAGTATTTT
CDR3: CASSVTGGTDTQYF

length: 13
J: TRBJ1-2
V: TRBV11-2
D: NA
size: NA
DNA: TGTGCCAGCAGCTTAGGTGGCAGCTATGGCTACACCTTC
CDR3: CASSLGGSYGYTF

length: 16
J: TRBJ2-7
V: TRBV5-5
D: NA
size: NA
DNA: TGTGCCAGCAGCGTCCCTCGACTGGGGGGAGGCAACGAGCAGTACTTC
CDR3: CASSVPRLGGGNEQYF

length: 12
J: TRBJ1-5
V: TRBV29-1
D: TRBD1
size: NA
DNA: TGCAGCGTTGGACAGGGGAATCAGCCCCAGCATTTT
CDR3: CSVGQGNQPQHF

length: 15
J: TRBJ2-1
V: TRBV9
D: TRBD2
size: once
DNA: TGTGCCAGCAGCGTACAAGGGGAGGGCCATTTTGAGCAGTTCTTC
CDR3: CASSVQGEGHFEQFF

length: 15
J: TRBJ2-7
V: TRBV6-1
D: TRBD1
size: NA
DNA: TGTGCCAGCAGATGGGGACAGGGGGCGTCCTACGAGCAGTACTTC
CDR3: CASRWGQGASYEQYF

length: 16
J: TRBJ2-1
V: TRBV28
D: NA
size: NA
DNA: TGTGCCAGCACCCTCGTAGACGGGAGCTCCTACAATGAGCAGTTCTTC
CDR3: CASTLVDGSSYNEQFF

length: 17
J: TRBJ2-3
V: TRBV25-1
D: NA
size: few
DNA: TGTGCCAGCAGCCCCATAAGTGGGGGCATCGAAGCAGATACGCAGTATTTT
CDR3: CASSPISGGIEADTQYF

length: 17
J: TRBJ1-5
V: TRBV6-7
D: NA
size: NA
DNA: TGTGCCAGCAGTTACTTTGGACAAGCACGGCCAAATCAGCCCCAGCATTTT
CDR3: CASSYFGQARPNQPQHF

length: 12
J: TRBJ2-1
V: TRBV7-9
D: TRBD1
size: NA
DNA: TGTGCCAGCAGCGAGGGGGCCTGTCGCCGGTTCTTC
CDR3: CASSEGACRRFF

length: 17
J: TRBJ2-7
V: TRBV5-1
D: TRBD2
size: once
DNA: TGCGCCAGCAGGCGGACAGCTACTAGCGGGAGGGGCTCCGAGCAGTACTTC
CDR3: CASRRTATSGRGSEQYF

length: 17
J: TRBJ2-2
V: TRBV11-3
D: NA
size: NA
DNA: TGTGCCAGCAGCGACGGACAGAGGGGCCGGGTCACCGGGGAGCTGTTTTTT
CDR3: CASSDGQRGRVTGELFF

length: 13
J: TRBJ1-2
V: TRBV27
D: TRBD1
size: NA
DNA: TGTGCCAGCGGGTTTCGACAGGGGTTTGGCTACACCTTC
CDR3: CASGFRQGFGYTF

length: 17
J: TRBJ2-6
V: TRBV19
D: TRBD1
size: NA
DNA: TGTGCCAGTAGAAGCCCTGGGACAGGGTCTGGGGCCAACGTCCTGACTTTC
CDR3: CASRSPGTGSGANVLTF

length: 15
J: TRBJ2-7
V: TRBV6-5
D: TRBD2
size: NA
DNA: TGTGCCAGCAGTTACCTTAGCGGGAGTGTGTACGAGCAGTACTTC
CDR3: CASSYLSGSVYEQYF

length: 17
J: TRBJ1-2
V: TRBV4-1
D: NA
size: NA
DNA: TGCGCCAGCAGCCAAGTTGGTCAGCTTAGGGAGAACTATGGCTACACCTTC
CDR3: CASSQVGQLRENYGYTF

length: 18
J: TRBJ2-2
V: TRBV6-4
D: TRBD2
size: NA
DNA: TGTGCCAGCAGTGAAGTATCAGGAGCGGGAGGACACACCGGGGAGCTGTTTTTT
CDR3: CASSEVSGAGGHTGELFF

length: 14
J: TRBJ2-3
V: TRBV2
D: NA
size: NA
DNA: TGTGCCAGCAGTGAAGATACTAGAACTGATACGCAGTATTTT
CDR3: CASSEDTRTDTQYF

length: 13
J: TRBJ2-1
V: TRBV5-8
D: NA
size: few
DNA: TGTGCCAGCAGCCCGACCCCAGGCAATGAGCAGTTCTTC
CDR3: CASSPTPGNEQFF

length: 15
J: TRBJ1-5
V: TRBV30
D: NA
size: NA
DNA: TGTGCCTGGAGTCCCGGACTGAATAGCAATCAGCCCCAGCATTTT
CDR3: CAWSPGLNSNQPQHF